This T cell receptor (beta chain) was recovered during a study of cytomegalovirus exposure and HLA in healthy donors. CDR1 is MNHEY and CDR2 is SMNVEV in the germline V gene (reference sequence). CDR3 length: 12 amino acids. Trimming took off 7 bases at V and 8 bases at J, with 11 bases between the two ends. Amplification used 60 Vbeta primers and 13 Jbeta primers. Method: immunoSEQ multiplex PCR; TCRdb's copy keeps in-frame clones and lacks some. This table has 95,000 to 150,000 clones, over 60% appearing once. Study outcomes and limitations: A further, later analysis showed that HLA-associated TCR beta chains (compared with equally common others) were more clonally expanded.

Notes on this clone: Its antigen is not known.

The TCR comes from a woman in her 40s in good health and CMV-seropositive. The sequencing input was PBMCs. The V gene is TRBV27, the J gene TRBJ2-2; the D gene is possibly TRBD1 (7 bases). CDR3 sequence (DNA): TGTGCCAGCAAGGAGGGGGCAGGGGAGCTGTTTTTT. Translating gives CASKEGAGELFF.